This T cell receptor (beta chain) comes out of a study of graft-versus-host responses after intestinal transplantation. Study observations and caveats: GvH clones were identified in recipient marrow, with some first appearing in ileum or blood. Maximum circulating GvH clone levels tracked with early post-transplant HvG decreases. When patients had graft-donor T cell macrochimerism, their allografts held high graft-versus-host to host-versus-graft clonal ratios.

This clone was detected once. The antigen remains undetermined. The method was immunoSEQ multiplex PCR; TCRdb's version includes in-frame clones alone and lacks a portion of them. The sample contains approximately 54,000 clones, more than 80% of which appear only once. The material sequenced was PBMCs, taken approximately 660 days after intestinal transplant. The TCR originated in a human patient who received an intestinal transplant, so some T cells may come from the graft donor.

In DNA form, the CDR3 reads TGTGCCAGCAGCCGCCCTGACAGGGAAAAACTGTTTTTT. The encoded protein is CASSRPDREKLFF. The rearrangement joins TRBV7-6 to TRBJ1-4; TRBD1 is a possible D gene (6 bases). This CDR3 comprises 13 residues. V was clipped by 5 bases and J by 8 bases, with 12 bases between them. CDR1 is SGHVS, CDR2 FNYEAQ, per germline.